A selection of T cell receptor beta chains follows, all from one sample in a study of PD-1 blockade in classical Hodgkin lymphoma. Some clones are missing from TCRdb's copy, which holds only in-frame ones; the method was immunoSEQ multiplex PCR. Of around 60,000 clones in the sample, approximately 90% are singletons; the top ten hold approximately 5.4%. The sequenced sample was peripheral blood mononuclear cells (PBMCs), obtained before the second cycle of nivolumab. The source of these receptors is a human donor with classical Hodgkin lymphoma. CDR3s include the opening cysteine and the closing phenylalanine or tryptophan. D genes are given only for firm matches. Expanded clones are given a class, and other clones once, few, many or no size at all.

j_gene: TRBJ1-5; d_gene: -; abundance: -; v_gene: TRBV5-1; CDR3aa: CASSLDSPNQPQHF; CDR3nt: TGCGCCAGCAGCTTGGACAGTCCCAATCAGCCCCAGCATTTT
j_gene: TRBJ2-7; d_gene: TRBD2; abundance: -; v_gene: TRBV7-9; CDR3aa: CASSSSGGSYEQYF; CDR3nt: TGTGCCAGCAGCTCTAGCGGGGGCTCCTACGAGCAGTACTTC
j_gene: TRBJ2-7; d_gene: -; abundance: -; v_gene: TRBV4-2; CDR3aa: CASSQEGGGTTYEQYF; CDR3nt: TGTGCCAGCAGCCAAGAAGGTGGGGGGACAACCTACGAGCAGTACTTC
j_gene: TRBJ1-5; d_gene: TRBD1; abundance: -; v_gene: TRBV6-6; CDR3aa: CASSNGQGGNRPQHF; CDR3nt: TGTGCCAGCAGTAATGGACAGGGCGGGAACCGTCCCCAGCATTTT
j_gene: TRBJ1-2; d_gene: -; abundance: -; v_gene: TRBV5-1; CDR3aa: CASSLGGFNYGYTF; CDR3nt: TGCGCCAGCAGCCTGGGGGGGTTTAACTATGGCTACACCTTC
j_gene: TRBJ2-2; d_gene: TRBD2; abundance: -; v_gene: TRBV5-4; CDR3aa: CASSLEGLAGAGTGELFF; CDR3nt: TGTGCCAGCAGCTTGGAGGGACTAGCGGGGGCGGGCACCGGGGAGCTGTTTTTT
j_gene: TRBJ1-2; d_gene: -; abundance: -; v_gene: TRBV15; CDR3aa: CATSREGVRHYGYTF; CDR3nt: TGTGCCACCAGCAGAGAGGGGGTGAGGCACTATGGCTACACCTTC
j_gene: TRBJ2-3; d_gene: -; abundance: -; v_gene: TRBV6-1; CDR3aa: CASSEAGVPPLTDTQYF; CDR3nt: TGTGCCAGCAGTGAAGCAGGAGTACCTCCACTCACAGATACGCAGTATTTT
j_gene: TRBJ1-5; d_gene: -; abundance: -; v_gene: TRBV5-8; CDR3aa: CASSTEGRGLRSNQPQHF; CDR3nt: TGTGCCAGCAGCACCGAAGGCCGGGGGCTTAGGAGCAATCAGCCCCAGCATTTT
j_gene: TRBJ2-7; d_gene: -; abundance: -; v_gene: TRBV5-1; CDR3aa: CASSADSYEQYF; CDR3nt: TGCGCCAGCAGCGCGGACAGCTACGAGCAGTACTTC
j_gene: TRBJ1-2; d_gene: TRBD1; abundance: -; v_gene: TRBV29-1; CDR3aa: CSVERGTGDGNYGYTF; CDR3nt: TGCAGCGTTGAGCGCGGGACAGGGGACGGTAACTATGGCTACACCTTC
j_gene: TRBJ2-7; d_gene: TRBD1; abundance: -; v_gene: TRBV5-1; CDR3aa: CASSLGSGGIEQYF; CDR3nt: TGCGCCAGCAGCTTAGGGTCAGGGGGCATCGAGCAGTACTTC
j_gene: TRBJ2-1; d_gene: TRBD1; abundance: few; v_gene: TRBV6-5; CDR3aa: CASSLTGTGYNEQFF; CDR3nt: TGTGCCAGCAGCCTAACCGGGACAGGTTACAATGAGCAGTTCTTC
j_gene: TRBJ2-3; d_gene: TRBD2; abundance: once; v_gene: TRBV11-2; CDR3aa: CASSLVLGSGAPTDTQYF; CDR3nt: TGTGCCAGCAGCTTAGTTCTGGGTAGCGGGGCCCCCACAGATACGCAGTATTTT
j_gene: TRBJ2-3; d_gene: -; abundance: -; v_gene: TRBV5-1; CDR3aa: CASSLFGESYDTQYF; CDR3nt: TGCGCCAGCAGCTTGTTCGGGGAATCTTATGATACGCAGTATTTT
j_gene: TRBJ1-6; d_gene: -; abundance: -; v_gene: TRBV5-1; CDR3aa: CASSLQGNSPLHF; CDR3nt: TGCGCCAGCAGCTTGCAGGGGAATTCACCCCTCCACTTT
j_gene: TRBJ1-3; d_gene: -; abundance: -; v_gene: TRBV6-5; CDR3aa: CATVGAGAGNTIYF; CDR3nt: TGTGCCACCGTAGGGGCAGGGGCTGGAAACACCATATATTTT
j_gene: TRBJ2-2; d_gene: -; abundance: -; v_gene: TRBV28; CDR3aa: CATLASNTGELFF; CDR3nt: TGTGCCACTCTCGCGAGTAACACCGGGGAGCTGTTTTTT
j_gene: TRBJ1-1; d_gene: -; abundance: -; v_gene: TRBV6-6; CDR3aa: CASSSGQNTEAFF; CDR3nt: TGTGCCAGCTCATCGGGACAGAACACTGAAGCTTTCTTT
j_gene: TRBJ1-5; d_gene: TRBD1; abundance: -; v_gene: TRBV27; CDR3aa: CASSGQGLGSNQPQHF; CDR3nt: TGTGCCAGCAGTGGACAGGGCCTGGGTAGCAATCAGCCCCAGCATTTT
j_gene: TRBJ2-7; d_gene: TRBD2; abundance: -; v_gene: TRBV9; CDR3aa: CASSREAGGPNYDEQYF; CDR3nt: TGTGCCAGCAGCCGCGAGGCGGGGGGGCCCAATTACGATGAGCAGTACTTC
j_gene: TRBJ2-7; d_gene: TRBD1; abundance: -; v_gene: TRBV5-4; CDR3aa: CASSPTGPKSYEQYF; CDR3nt: TGTGCCAGCAGCCCGACAGGGCCCAAATCCTACGAGCAGTACTTC
j_gene: TRBJ2-5; d_gene: -; abundance: once; v_gene: TRBV29-1; CDR3aa: CSVEAPRGRETQYF; CDR3nt: TGCAGCGTTGAAGCCCCCAGGGGTAGGGAGACCCAGTACTTC
j_gene: TRBJ1-5; d_gene: -; abundance: -; v_gene: TRBV7-9; CDR3aa: CASSLGAGTANQPQHF; CDR3nt: TGTGCCAGCAGCTTAGGGGCCGGTACTGCGAATCAGCCCCAGCATTTT
j_gene: TRBJ2-5; d_gene: TRBD2; abundance: -; v_gene: TRBV14; CDR3aa: CASSGSSGGTETQYF; CDR3nt: TGTGCCAGCAGCGGGTCCAGCGGGGGGACAGAGACCCAGTACTTC
j_gene: TRBJ1-3; d_gene: -; abundance: -; v_gene: TRBV7-8; CDR3aa: CASSGLYSGNTIYF; CDR3nt: TGTGCCAGCAGCGGGTTATACTCTGGAAACACCATATATTTT
j_gene: TRBJ2-6; d_gene: -; abundance: -; v_gene: TRBV5-1; CDR3aa: CASSPSPSSGANVLTF; CDR3nt: TGCGCCAGCAGCCCCTCTCCCTCCTCTGGGGCCAACGTCCTGACTTTC
j_gene: TRBJ1-1; d_gene: TRBD1; abundance: -; v_gene: TRBV5-1; CDR3aa: CASSLRPGTGPTEAFF; CDR3nt: TGCGCCAGCAGCTTGCGTCCCGGGACAGGGCCCACTGAAGCTTTCTTT
j_gene: TRBJ1-1; d_gene: -; abundance: once; v_gene: TRBV5-1; CDR3aa: CASSLTQNAEAFF; CDR3nt: TGCGCCAGCAGCTTGACACAGAACGCTGAAGCTTTCTTT
j_gene: TRBJ1-3; d_gene: -; abundance: -; v_gene: TRBV7-9; CDR3aa: CASSLPGVGNTIYF; CDR3nt: TGTGCCAGCAGCTTACCAGGGGTCGGAAACACCATATATTTT
j_gene: TRBJ2-3; d_gene: -; abundance: -; v_gene: TRBV7-9; CDR3aa: CASSLSGTDTQYF; CDR3nt: TGTGCCAGCAGCTTATCGGGGACAGATACGCAGTATTTT
j_gene: TRBJ1-6; d_gene: -; abundance: -; v_gene: TRBV9; CDR3aa: CASSVAGSGSYNSPLHF; CDR3nt: TGTGCCAGCAGCGTAGCTGGCAGCGGATCCTATAATTCACCCCTCCACTTT
j_gene: TRBJ2-3; d_gene: TRBD2; abundance: -; v_gene: TRBV4-2; CDR3aa: CASSQAGGQNTQYF; CDR3nt: TGTGCCAGCAGCCAAGCGGGGGGGCAAAATACGCAGTATTTT
j_gene: TRBJ2-1; d_gene: -; abundance: once; v_gene: TRBV5-1; CDR3aa: CASSLGGSSYNEQFF; CDR3nt: TGCGCCAGCAGCTTGGGTGGGAGCTCCTACAATGAGCAGTTCTTC
j_gene: TRBJ1-4; d_gene: -; abundance: once; v_gene: TRBV9; CDR3aa: CASSPDSGVPYEKLFF; CDR3nt: TGTGCCAGCAGCCCAGACAGTGGGGTCCCGTACGAAAAACTGTTTTTT
j_gene: TRBJ1-3; d_gene: -; abundance: -; v_gene: TRBV30; CDR3aa: CAWSGDSLSGNTIYF; CDR3nt: TGTGCCTGGAGCGGTGACAGTCTCTCTGGAAACACCATATATTTT
j_gene: TRBJ2-3; d_gene: -; abundance: -; v_gene: TRBV5-1; CDR3aa: CASRERSRNTDTQYF; CDR3nt: TGCGCCAGCAGGGAGAGGAGTAGGAACACAGATACGCAGTATTTT
j_gene: TRBJ2-7; d_gene: -; abundance: -; v_gene: TRBV7-9; CDR3aa: CASSLAVGVQDEQYF; CDR3nt: TGTGCCAGCAGCTTAGCCGTCGGGGTTCAAGACGAGCAGTACTTC
j_gene: TRBJ2-7; d_gene: -; abundance: -; v_gene: TRBV30; CDR3aa: CAWSVAPPGGGYEQYF; CDR3nt: TGTGCCTGGAGTGTCGCCCCTCCAGGGGGGGGCTACGAGCAGTACTTC
j_gene: TRBJ2-7; d_gene: TRBD2; abundance: -; v_gene: TRBV7-8; CDR3aa: CASSRAGGTYEQYF; CDR3nt: TGTGCCAGCAGCCGAGCGGGGGGTACCTACGAGCAGTACTTC
j_gene: TRBJ1-1; d_gene: -; abundance: -; v_gene: TRBV7-9; CDR3aa: CASSLVHTEAFF; CDR3nt: TGTGCCAGCAGCTTAGTTCACACTGAAGCTTTCTTT
j_gene: TRBJ1-1; d_gene: -; abundance: -; v_gene: TRBV5-1; CDR3aa: CASSLVAGGIAEAFF; CDR3nt: TGCGCCAGCAGCTTGGTAGCAGGTGGGATTGCTGAAGCTTTCTTT
j_gene: TRBJ2-6; d_gene: -; abundance: -; v_gene: TRBV5-1; CDR3aa: CASSLDPGANVLTF; CDR3nt: TGCGCCAGCAGCTTGGATCCTGGGGCCAACGTCCTGACTTTC
j_gene: TRBJ2-2; d_gene: -; abundance: few; v_gene: TRBV27; CDR3aa: CASSPWTLGGRGELFF; CDR3nt: TGTGCCAGCAGTCCCTGGACTCTGGGGGGGCGAGGGGAGCTGTTTTTT
j_gene: TRBJ2-3; d_gene: TRBD1; abundance: -; v_gene: TRBV5-1; CDR3aa: CASSLGRDRDLDTQYF; CDR3nt: TGCGCCAGCAGCTTGGGCCGGGACAGGGATTTAGATACGCAGTATTTT
j_gene: TRBJ2-7; d_gene: -; abundance: -; v_gene: TRBV6-5; CDR3aa: CASRGEYEQYF; CDR3nt: TGTGCCAGCAGGGGAGAGTACGAGCAGTACTTC
j_gene: TRBJ1-3; d_gene: -; abundance: -; v_gene: TRBV11-2; CDR3aa: CASSLDLGTGNTIYF; CDR3nt: TGTGCCAGCAGCTTAGATCTGGGAACCGGAAACACCATATATTTT
j_gene: TRBJ2-7; d_gene: -; abundance: few; v_gene: TRBV7-9; CDR3aa: CASSLPEGTQYF; CDR3nt: TGTGCCAGCAGCTTACCCGAGGGGACGCAGTACTTC